Below, one T cell receptor beta chain is given with its context. The sample is drawn from a study of beta chain features in type 1 diabetes. Looking at the study overall: All samples together contributed some 100,000,000 sorted cells for examination.

The germline V gene has CDR1 KGHSH and CDR2 LQKENI. This CDR3 has 17 residues. V dropped 6 bases and J dropped 1; count of bases not matched to a gene: 9. Expressed TCRB transcripts were sequenced, since all the RNA that had been isolated was reverse transcribed. TCRdb's copy holds only in-frame clones and misses some; the assay was immunoSEQ multiplex PCR. This table has 130,000 to 150,000 clones, around 50% appearing once. The V and J genes are TRBV18 and TRBJ2-3; the match to TRBD2 covers 11 bases. Sequenced input: Tregs from blood. The TCR originated in a young man in good health. CDR3 in DNA: TGTGCCAGCTCCCCAGGGACTAGCGGATCAGGCACAGATACGCAGTATTTT. Its translation is CASSPGTSGSGTDTQYF.